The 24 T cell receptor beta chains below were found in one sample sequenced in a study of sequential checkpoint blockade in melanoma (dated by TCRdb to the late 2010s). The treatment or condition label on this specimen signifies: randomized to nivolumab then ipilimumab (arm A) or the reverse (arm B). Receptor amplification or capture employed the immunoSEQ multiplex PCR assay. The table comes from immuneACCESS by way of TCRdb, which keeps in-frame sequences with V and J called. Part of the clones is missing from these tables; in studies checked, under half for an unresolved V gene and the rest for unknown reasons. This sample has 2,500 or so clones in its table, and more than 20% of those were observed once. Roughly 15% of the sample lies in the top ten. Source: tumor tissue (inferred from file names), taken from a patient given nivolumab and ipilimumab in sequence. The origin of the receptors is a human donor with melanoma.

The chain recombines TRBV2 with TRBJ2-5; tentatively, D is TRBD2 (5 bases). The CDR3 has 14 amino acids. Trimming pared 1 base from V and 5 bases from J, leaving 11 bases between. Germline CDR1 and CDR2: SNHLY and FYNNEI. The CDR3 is CASSEGGNRETQYF. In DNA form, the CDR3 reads TGTGCCAGCAGTGAAGGAGGGAATCGGGAGACCCAGTACTTC.

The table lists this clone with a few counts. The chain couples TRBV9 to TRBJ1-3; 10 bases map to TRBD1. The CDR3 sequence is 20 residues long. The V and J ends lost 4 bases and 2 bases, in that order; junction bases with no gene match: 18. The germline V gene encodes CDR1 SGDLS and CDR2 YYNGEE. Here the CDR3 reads CASSLNPGQGTLGTGNTIYF. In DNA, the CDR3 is TGTGCCAGCAGCCTCAACCCGGGACAGGGGACCCTGGGGACTGGAAACACCATATATTTT.

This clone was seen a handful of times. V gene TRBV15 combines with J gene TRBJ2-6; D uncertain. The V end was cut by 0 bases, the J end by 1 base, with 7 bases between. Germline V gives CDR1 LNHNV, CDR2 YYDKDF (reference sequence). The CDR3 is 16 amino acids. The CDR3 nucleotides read TGTGCCACCAGCAGAGATCGTGGGTCTGGGGCCAACGTCCTGACTTTC. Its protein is CATSRDRGSGANVLTF.

The CDR3 spells CASSTSGGSSGETQYF. The CDR3, as DNA: TGCGCCAGCAGCACTAGCGGGGGAAGCTCAGGAGAGACCCAGTACTTC. The chain is built from TRBV5-1 and TRBJ2-5; 11 bases are shared with TRBD2. Trimming at V came to 4 bases and at J to 4 bases, leaving 9 bases not matched to a gene. The CDR3 runs 16 residues. Germline CDR1 SGHRS, CDR2 YFSETQ.

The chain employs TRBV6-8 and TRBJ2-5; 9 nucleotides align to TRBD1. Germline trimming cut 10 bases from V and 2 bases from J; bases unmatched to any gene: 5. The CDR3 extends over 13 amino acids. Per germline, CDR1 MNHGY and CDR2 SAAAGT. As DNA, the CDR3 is TGTGCCATCCCCGGACAGGGGCAAGAGACCCAGTACTTC. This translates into CAIPGQGQETQYF.

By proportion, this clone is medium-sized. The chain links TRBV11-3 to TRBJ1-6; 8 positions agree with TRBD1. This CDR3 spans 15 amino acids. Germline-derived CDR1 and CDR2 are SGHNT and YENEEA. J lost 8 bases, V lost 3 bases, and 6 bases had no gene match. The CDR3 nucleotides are TGTGCCAGCAGCTTCGTTCCAGGGGGCGATTCACCCCTCCACTTT. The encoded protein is CASSFVPGGDSPLHF.

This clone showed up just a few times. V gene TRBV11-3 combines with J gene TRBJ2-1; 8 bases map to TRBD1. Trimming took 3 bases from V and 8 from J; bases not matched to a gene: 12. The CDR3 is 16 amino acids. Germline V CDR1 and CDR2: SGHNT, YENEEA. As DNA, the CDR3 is TGTGCCAGCAGCTTGAAGACAGGGGTTATGGAGGATGAGCAGTTCTTC. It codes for CASSLKTGVMEDEQFF.

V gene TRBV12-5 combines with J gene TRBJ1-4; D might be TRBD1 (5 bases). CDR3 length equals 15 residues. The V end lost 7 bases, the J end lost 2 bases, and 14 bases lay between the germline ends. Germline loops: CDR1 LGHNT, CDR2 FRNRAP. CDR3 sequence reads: CASARGGSTNEKLFF. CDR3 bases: TGTGCTAGTGCCCGGGGGGGGTCGACTAATGAAAAACTGTTTTTT.

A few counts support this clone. The CDR3 protein is CASSESGRAGANVLTF. CDR3 sequence (DNA): TGTGCCAGCAGTGAATCGGGCAGGGCTGGGGCCAACGTCCTGACTTTC. The chain joins TRBV25-1 to TRBJ2-6, with a tentative D call TRBD1 (5 bases). The V end was cut by 1 base, the J end by 2 bases, with 9 bases between. Germline V gene lookup returns CDR1 MGHDK and CDR2 SYGVNS. The CDR3 has 16 amino acids.

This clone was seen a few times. CDR3 DNA sequence: TGTGCCAGCGGGGGGGAGAACACTGAAGCTTTCTTT. The encoded protein is CASGGENTEAFF. The chain combines TRBV12-5 with TRBJ1-1; weak D call: TRBD1 (5 bases). The CDR3 extends over 12 amino acids. Germline loops: CDR1 LGHNT, CDR2 FRNRAP.

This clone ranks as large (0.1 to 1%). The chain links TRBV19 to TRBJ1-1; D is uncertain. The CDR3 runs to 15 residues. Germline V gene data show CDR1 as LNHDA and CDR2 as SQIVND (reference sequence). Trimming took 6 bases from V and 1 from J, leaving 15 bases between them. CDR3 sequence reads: CASRYYDGPNTEAFF. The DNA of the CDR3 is TGTGCCAGTAGATATTACGACGGGCCGAACACTGAAGCTTTCTTT.

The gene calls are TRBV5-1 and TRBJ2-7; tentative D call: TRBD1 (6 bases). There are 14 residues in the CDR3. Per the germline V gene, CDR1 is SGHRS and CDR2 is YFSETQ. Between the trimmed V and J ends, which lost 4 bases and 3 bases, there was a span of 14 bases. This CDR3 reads CASSPRDTHYEQYF. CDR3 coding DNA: TGCGCCAGCAGCCCCCGGGACACACACTACGAGCAGTACTTC.

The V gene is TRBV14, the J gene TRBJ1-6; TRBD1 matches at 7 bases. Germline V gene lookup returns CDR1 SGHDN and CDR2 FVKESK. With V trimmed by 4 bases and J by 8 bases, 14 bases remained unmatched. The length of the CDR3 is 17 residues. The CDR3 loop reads CASSLNRGSRGDSPLHF. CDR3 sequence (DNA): TGTGCCAGCAGCCTAAACAGGGGTTCCCGAGGGGATTCACCCCTCCACTTT.

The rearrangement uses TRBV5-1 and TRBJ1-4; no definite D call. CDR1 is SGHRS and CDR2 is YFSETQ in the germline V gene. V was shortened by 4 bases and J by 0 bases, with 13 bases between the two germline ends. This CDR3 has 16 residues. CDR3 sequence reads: CASSTVVGTTNEKLFF. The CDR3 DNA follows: TGCGCCAGCAGCACGGTGGTAGGGACAACTAATGAAAAACTGTTTTTT.

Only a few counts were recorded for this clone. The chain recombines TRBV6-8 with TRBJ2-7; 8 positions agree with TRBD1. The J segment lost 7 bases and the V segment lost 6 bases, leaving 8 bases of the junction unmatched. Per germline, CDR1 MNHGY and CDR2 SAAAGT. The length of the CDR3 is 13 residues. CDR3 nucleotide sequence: TGTGCCAGCAGCTCCGGACAGGGCGGAGAGCAGTACTTC. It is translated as CASSSGQGGEQYF.

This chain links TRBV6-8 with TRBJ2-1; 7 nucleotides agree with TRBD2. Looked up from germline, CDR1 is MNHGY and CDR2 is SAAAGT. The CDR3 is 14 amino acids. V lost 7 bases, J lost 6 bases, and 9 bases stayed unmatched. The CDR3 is CASTPSPGGNEQFF. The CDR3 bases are TGTGCCAGCACCCCCTCCCCGGGGGGCAATGAGCAGTTCTTC.

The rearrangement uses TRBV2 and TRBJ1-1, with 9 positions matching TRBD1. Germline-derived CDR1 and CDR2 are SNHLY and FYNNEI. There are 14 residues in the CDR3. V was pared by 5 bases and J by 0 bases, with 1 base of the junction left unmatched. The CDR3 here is CASSWTGVNTEAFF. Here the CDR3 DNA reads TGTGCCAGCAGTTGGACAGGGGTGAACACTGAAGCTTTCTTT.

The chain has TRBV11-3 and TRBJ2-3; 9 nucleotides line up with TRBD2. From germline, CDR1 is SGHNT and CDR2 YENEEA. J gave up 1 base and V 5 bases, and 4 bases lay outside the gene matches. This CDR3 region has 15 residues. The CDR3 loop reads CASSLRTSGTDTQYF. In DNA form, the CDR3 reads TGTGCCAGCAGCCTCCGGACTAGCGGCACAGATACGCAGTATTTT. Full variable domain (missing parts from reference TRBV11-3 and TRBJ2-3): EAGVVQSPRYKIIEKKQPVAFWCNPISGHNTLYWYLQNLGQGPELLIRYENEEAVDDSQLPKDRFSAERLKGVDSTLKIQPAELGDSAVYLCASSLRTSGTDTQYFGPGTRLTVL.

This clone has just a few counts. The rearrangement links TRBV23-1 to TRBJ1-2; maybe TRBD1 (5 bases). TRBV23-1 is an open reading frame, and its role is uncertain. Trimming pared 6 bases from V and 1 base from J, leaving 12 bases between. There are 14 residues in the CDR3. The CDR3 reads CASSHYGGNYGYTF. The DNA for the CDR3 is TGCGCCAGCAGCCACTACGGGGGTAACTATGGCTACACCTTC.

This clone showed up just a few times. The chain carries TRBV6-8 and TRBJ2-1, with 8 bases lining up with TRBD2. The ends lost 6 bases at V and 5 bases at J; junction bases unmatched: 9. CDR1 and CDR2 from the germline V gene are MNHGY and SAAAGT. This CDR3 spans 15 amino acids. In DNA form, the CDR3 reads TGTGCCAGCAGAGGACGGCTAGCGGGCGACAATGAGCAGTTCTTC. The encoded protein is CASRGRLAGDNEQFF.

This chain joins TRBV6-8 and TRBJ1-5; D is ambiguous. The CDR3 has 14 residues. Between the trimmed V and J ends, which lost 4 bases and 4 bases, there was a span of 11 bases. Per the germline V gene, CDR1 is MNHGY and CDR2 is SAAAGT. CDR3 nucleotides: TGTGCCAGCAGTTTTCGCACAGAGAATCAGCCCCAGCATTTT. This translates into CASSFRTENQPQHF.

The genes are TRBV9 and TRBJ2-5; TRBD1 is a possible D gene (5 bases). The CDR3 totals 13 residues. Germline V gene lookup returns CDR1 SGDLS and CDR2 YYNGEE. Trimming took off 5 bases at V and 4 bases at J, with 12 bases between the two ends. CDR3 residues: CASRAGPVETQYF. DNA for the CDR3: TGTGCCAGCAGAGCAGGGCCCGTAGAGACCCAGTACTTC.

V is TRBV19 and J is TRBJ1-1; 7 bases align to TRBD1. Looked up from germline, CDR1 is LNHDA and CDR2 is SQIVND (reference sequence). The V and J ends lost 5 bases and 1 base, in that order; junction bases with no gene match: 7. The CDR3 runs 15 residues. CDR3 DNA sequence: TGTGCCAGTAGTCTCCCGACAGGGTCGAACACTGAAGCTTTCTTT. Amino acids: CASSLPTGSNTEAFF.

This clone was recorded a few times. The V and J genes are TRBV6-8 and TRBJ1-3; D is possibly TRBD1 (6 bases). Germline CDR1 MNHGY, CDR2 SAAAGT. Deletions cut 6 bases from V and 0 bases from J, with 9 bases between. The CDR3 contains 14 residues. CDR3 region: CASSTGSSGNTIYF. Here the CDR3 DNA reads TGTGCCAGCAGCACAGGGAGCTCTGGAAACACCATATATTTT.